The clone carrying this T cell receptor (beta chain) was observed many times. Its matching antigen is unknown. The starting template was genomic DNA from bulk tumor, about 600 ng per sample. Several biopsies were collected from each primary tumor during surgery. They were spaced as far apart as possible within the tumor mass. These patients got curative surgery after being newly diagnosed with untreated non-small cell lung cancer. The data are from a study of immune heterogeneity within non-small cell lung tumors. Study-level background: Tumors were classified as 4 squamous cell carcinomas, more than 9 non-squamous carcinomas and 1 not otherwise specified.

Study conclusions and caveats: Although only moderate, the correlation of local T-cell clonality with local tumor mutational burden was significant (R about 0.34).

In a multiplex PCR, 32 V and 13 J primers amplified TCR beta CDR3. TCRdb used MiXCR to reprocess the multiplex PCR reads, holding one entry per CDR3 protein. The profile shows 20,000 to 25,000 distinct CDR3 sequences, less than 35% of them singletons. This CDR3 is 10 amino acids long. Trimming took off 4 bases at V and 5 bases at J, with 2 bases between the two ends. From germline, CDR1 is MDHEN and CDR2 SYDVKM. The receptor's source is a man between 35 and 55 years old with non-small cell lung cancer. The specimen sequenced was lung tumor tissue. The chain couples TRBV28 to TRBJ1-2; D unresolved. The CDR3 nucleotides read TGTGCCAGCAGTTCTTATGGCTACACCTTC. This encodes CASSSYGYTF.